This T cell receptor (beta chain) was obtained from a study of T cell responses to AZD1222 COVID-19 vaccine. Sequencing was performed with immunoSEQ multiplex PCR; in TCRdb, only in-frame clones are kept and a portion is missing. This sample has approximately 150,000 clones; roughly 89% occur once, and the top ten carry 1.5% to 2%. CDR3 length equals 15 residues. V lost 3 bases, J lost 4 bases, and 8 bases stayed unmatched. CDR1 WSHSY and CDR2 SAAADI come from the germline V gene. The specimen comprised peripheral blood, sampled on day 0 of AZD1222 vaccination. The TCR sequence derives from an adult in good health. This chain uses TRBV10-2 with TRBJ1-1, with 7 positions matching TRBD1. The CDR3: CASSDLTGVSTEAFF. CDR3 nucleotide sequence: TGCGCCAGCAGTGATCTAACAGGGGTGAGCACTGAAGCTTTCTTT.